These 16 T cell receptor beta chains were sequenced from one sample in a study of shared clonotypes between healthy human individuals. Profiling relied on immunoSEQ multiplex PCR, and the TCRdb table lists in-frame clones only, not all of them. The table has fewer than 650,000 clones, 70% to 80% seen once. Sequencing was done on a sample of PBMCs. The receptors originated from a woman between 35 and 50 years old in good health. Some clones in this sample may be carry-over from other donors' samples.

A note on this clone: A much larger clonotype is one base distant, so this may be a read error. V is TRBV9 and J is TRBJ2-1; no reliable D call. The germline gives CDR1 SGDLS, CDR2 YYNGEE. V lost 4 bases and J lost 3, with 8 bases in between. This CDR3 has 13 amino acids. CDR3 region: CASSPWDYNEQFF. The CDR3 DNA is TGTGCCAGCAGCCCCTGGGACTACAATGAGCAGTTCTTC.

The CDR3 DNA reads TGCGCCAGCAGCCAAGCAAGGGGTCGCGGTGAGCAGTTCTTC. Protein sequence: CASSQARGRGEQFF. The V gene is TRBV4-1, the J gene TRBJ2-1; D is perhaps TRBD1 (5 bases). V shed 1 base and J shed 9 bases, with 13 bases lying between them. The CDR3 is 14 amino acids. Per germline, CDR1 MGHRA and CDR2 YSYEKL.

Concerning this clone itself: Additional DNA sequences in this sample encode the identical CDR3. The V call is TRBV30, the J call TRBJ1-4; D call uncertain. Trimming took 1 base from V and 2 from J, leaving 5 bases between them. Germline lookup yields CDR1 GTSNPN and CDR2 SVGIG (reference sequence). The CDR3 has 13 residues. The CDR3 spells CAWSAGTNEKLFF. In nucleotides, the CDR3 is TGTGCCTGGAGTGCGGGGACTAATGAAAAACTGTTTTTT.

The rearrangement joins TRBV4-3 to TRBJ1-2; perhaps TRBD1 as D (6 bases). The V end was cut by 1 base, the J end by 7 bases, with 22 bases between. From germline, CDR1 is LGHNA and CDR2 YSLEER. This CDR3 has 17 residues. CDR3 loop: CASSQGSAWDTGSGYTF. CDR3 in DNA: TGCGCCAGCAGCCAAGGTTCAGCCTGGGACACAGGGTCTGGCTACACCTTC.

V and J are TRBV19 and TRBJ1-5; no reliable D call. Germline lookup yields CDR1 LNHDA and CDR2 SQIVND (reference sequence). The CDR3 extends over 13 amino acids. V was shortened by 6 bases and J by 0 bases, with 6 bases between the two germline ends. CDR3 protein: CASRWLSNQPQHF. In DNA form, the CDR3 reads TGTGCCAGTAGGTGGCTTAGCAATCAGCCCCAGCATTTT.

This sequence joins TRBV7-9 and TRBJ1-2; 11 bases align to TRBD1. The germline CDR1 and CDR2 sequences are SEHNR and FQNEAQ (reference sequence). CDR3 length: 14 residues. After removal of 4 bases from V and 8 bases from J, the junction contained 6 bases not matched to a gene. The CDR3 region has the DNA TGTGCCAGCAGCTCCGGGACAGGGGGTGAGGGCTACACCTTC. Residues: CASSSGTGGEGYTF.

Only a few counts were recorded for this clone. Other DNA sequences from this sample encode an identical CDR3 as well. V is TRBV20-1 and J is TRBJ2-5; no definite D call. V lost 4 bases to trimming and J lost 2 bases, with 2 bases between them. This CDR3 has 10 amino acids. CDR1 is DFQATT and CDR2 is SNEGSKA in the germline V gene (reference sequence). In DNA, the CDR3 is TGCAGTGCTACTCAAGAGACCCAGTACTTC. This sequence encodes CSATQETQYF.

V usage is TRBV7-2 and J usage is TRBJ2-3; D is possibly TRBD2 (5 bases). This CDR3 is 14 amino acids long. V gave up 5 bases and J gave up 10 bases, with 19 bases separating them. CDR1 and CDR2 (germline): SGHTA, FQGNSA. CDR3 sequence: CASSPRPDSASQYF. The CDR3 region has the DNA TGTGCCAGCAGCCCGCGGCCCGATAGCGCCTCGCAGTATTTT.

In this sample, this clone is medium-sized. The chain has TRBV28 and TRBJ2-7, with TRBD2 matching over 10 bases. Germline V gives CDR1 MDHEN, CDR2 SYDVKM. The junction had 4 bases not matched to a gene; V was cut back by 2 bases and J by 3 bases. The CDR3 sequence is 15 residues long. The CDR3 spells CASSLSPSGSYEQYF. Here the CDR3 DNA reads TGTGCCAGCAGTTTAAGTCCTAGCGGGAGCTACGAGCAGTACTTC.

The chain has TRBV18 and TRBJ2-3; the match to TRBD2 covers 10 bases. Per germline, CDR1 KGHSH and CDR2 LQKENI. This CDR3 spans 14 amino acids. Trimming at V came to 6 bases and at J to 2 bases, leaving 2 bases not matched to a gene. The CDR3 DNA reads TGTGCCAGCTCGACTAGCGGGTACACAGATACGCAGTATTTT. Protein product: CASSTSGYTDTQYF.

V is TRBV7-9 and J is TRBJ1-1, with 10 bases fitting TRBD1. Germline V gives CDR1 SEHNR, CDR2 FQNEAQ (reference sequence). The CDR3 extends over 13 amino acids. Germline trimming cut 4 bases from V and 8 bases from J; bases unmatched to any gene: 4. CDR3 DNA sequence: TGTGCCAGCAGCTCCGACAGGGGGCAAGAAGCTTTCTTT. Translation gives CASSSDRGQEAFF.

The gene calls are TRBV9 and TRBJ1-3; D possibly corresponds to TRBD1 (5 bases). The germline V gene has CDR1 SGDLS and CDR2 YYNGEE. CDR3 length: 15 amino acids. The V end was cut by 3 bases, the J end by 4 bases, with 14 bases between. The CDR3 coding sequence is TGTGCCAGCAGCGCCTTTTCTGGGGACGGAAACACCATATATTTT. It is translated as CASSAFSGDGNTIYF.

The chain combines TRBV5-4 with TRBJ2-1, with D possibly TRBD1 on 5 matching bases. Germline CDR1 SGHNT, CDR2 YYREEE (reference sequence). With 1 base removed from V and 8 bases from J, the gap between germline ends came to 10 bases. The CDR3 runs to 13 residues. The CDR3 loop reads CASSLQGLHEQFF. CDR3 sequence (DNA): TGTGCCAGCAGCTTGCAGGGATTGCATGAGCAGTTCTTC.

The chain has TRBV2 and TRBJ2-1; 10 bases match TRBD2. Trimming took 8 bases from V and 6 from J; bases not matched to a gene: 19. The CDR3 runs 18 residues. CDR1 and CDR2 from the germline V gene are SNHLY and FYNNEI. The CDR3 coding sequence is TGTGCCAGCGGATTATTATACAGTGGACTAGCGGACATCAATGAGCAGTTCTTC. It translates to CASGLLYSGLADINEQFF.

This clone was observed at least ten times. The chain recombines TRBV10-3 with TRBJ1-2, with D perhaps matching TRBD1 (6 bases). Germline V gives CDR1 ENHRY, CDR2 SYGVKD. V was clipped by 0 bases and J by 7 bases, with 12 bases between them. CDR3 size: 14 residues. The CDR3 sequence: CAISESNRASGYTF. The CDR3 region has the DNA TGTGCCATCAGTGAGTCGAACAGGGCAAGTGGCTACACCTTC.

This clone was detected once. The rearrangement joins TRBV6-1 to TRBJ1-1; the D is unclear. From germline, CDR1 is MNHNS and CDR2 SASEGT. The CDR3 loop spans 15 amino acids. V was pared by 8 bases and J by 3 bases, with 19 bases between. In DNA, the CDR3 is TGTGCCAGCTCCCAGAATCCGGTGGAGCACACTGAAGCTTTCTTT. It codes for CASSQNPVEHTEAFF.